This is a list of T cell receptor beta chains from one sample in a study of patients and donors after allogeneic stem cell transplantation. TCRdb reprocessed the RT-PCR reads via MiXCR and lists one record per CDR3 protein. The table has about 150,000 distinct CDR3 sequences, approximately 22% seen once. Input material: blood, either unsorted or a sorted T cell fraction (not recorded which). The source is a human donor who was either an allogeneic HSCT recipient or a stem cell or donor lymphocyte infusion donor (not recorded which). It is not recorded whose cells these are; they may come from a transplant donor. Both conserved end residues are part of each CDR3. The order of the fields is V gene, J gene, D gene, clone size, CDR3 DNA, CDR3 protein. The D gene is left open where the match is weak. Expanded clones are given a class, and other clones once, few, many or no size at all.

V gene: TRBV12-3/TRBV12-4; J gene: TRBJ2-6; D gene: -; clone size: few; CDR3 DNA: TGTGCCAGCAGTAAGGGGGCCAACGTCCTGACTTTC; CDR3 protein: CASSKGANVLTF
V gene: TRBV29-1; J gene: TRBJ1-2; D gene: -; clone size: few; CDR3 DNA: TGCAGCGTTGAAGGATCTGGGGATTCGCACACCTTC; CDR3 protein: CSVEGSGDSHTF
V gene: TRBV4-2; J gene: TRBJ1-2; D gene: -; clone size: few; CDR3 DNA: TGTGCCAGCAGCCAAGTGTCGGAACGGGACTATGGCTACACCTTC; CDR3 protein: CASSQVSERDYGYTF
V gene: TRBV14; J gene: TRBJ2-5; D gene: -; clone size: -; CDR3 DNA: TGTGCCAGCAGCCCGGTCGGGATCCAAGAGACCCAGTACTTC; CDR3 protein: CASSPVGIQETQYF
V gene: TRBV5-1; J gene: TRBJ2-7; D gene: -; clone size: few; CDR3 DNA: TGCGCCAGCAGCTTTGGCCGGGACCTAAAAGGCGACGAGCAGTACTTC; CDR3 protein: CASSFGRDLKGDEQYF
V gene: TRBV20-1; J gene: TRBJ2-3; D gene: TRBD2; clone size: few; CDR3 DNA: TGCAGTGCTAGAAGTCTAGCGGGGAGCACAGATACGCAGTATTTT; CDR3 protein: CSARSLAGSTDTQYF
V gene: TRBV9; J gene: TRBJ1-2; D gene: TRBD1; clone size: -; CDR3 DNA: TGTGCCAGCAGCACAGGGACAGCTAACTATGGCTACACCTTC; CDR3 protein: CASSTGTANYGYTF
V gene: TRBV7-8; J gene: TRBJ1-5; D gene: -; clone size: few; CDR3 DNA: TGTGCCAGCAGCTTAGCGCGGGGGGCCCTCTCCCATTTT; CDR3 protein: CASSLARGALSHF
V gene: TRBV12-3/TRBV12-4; J gene: TRBJ1-5; D gene: -; clone size: many; CDR3 DNA: TGTGCCAGCAGGGGTACGGGACTGTCTCGCAATCAGCCCCAGCATTTT; CDR3 protein: CASRGTGLSRNQPQHF
V gene: TRBV6-2/TRBV6-3; J gene: TRBJ2-4; D gene: -; clone size: few; CDR3 DNA: TGTGCCAGCAGTTACCCCGCAGATAGGGGGGAAAACATTCAGTACTTC; CDR3 protein: CASSYPADRGENIQYF
V gene: TRBV5-1; J gene: TRBJ2-5; D gene: -; clone size: -; CDR3 DNA: TGCGCCAGCAGCGGGGGACTTTTGGAGGAGACCCAGTACTTC; CDR3 protein: CASSGGLLEETQYF
V gene: TRBV27; J gene: TRBJ1-5; D gene: TRBD1; clone size: few; CDR3 DNA: TGTGCCAGCAGTCTTATCGGGACAGGCTTTTCTTCGTCTCAGCCCCAGCATTTT; CDR3 protein: CASSLIGTGFSSSQPQHF
V gene: TRBV20-1; J gene: TRBJ1-5; D gene: -; clone size: many; CDR3 DNA: TGCAGTGCTAGAGAACAGGGTTCACAGCCCCAGCATTTT; CDR3 protein: CSAREQGSQPQHF
V gene: TRBV4-2; J gene: TRBJ1-3; D gene: -; clone size: few; CDR3 DNA: TGTGCCAGCAGCCAAGAAGGTGTGAGCTCTGGAAACACCATATATTTT; CDR3 protein: CASSQEGVSSGNTIYF
V gene: TRBV27; J gene: TRBJ1-5; D gene: -; clone size: -; CDR3 DNA: TGTGCCAGCAGTCCGATTTGGGGGTTGGGTCAGCCCCAGCATTTT; CDR3 protein: CASSPIWGLGQPQHF
V gene: TRBV20-1; J gene: TRBJ2-7; D gene: -; clone size: few; CDR3 DNA: TGCAGTGCCGATGTTATGAACGAGCAGTACTTC; CDR3 protein: CSADVMNEQYF
V gene: TRBV27; J gene: TRBJ2-2; D gene: TRBD1; clone size: few; CDR3 DNA: TGTGCCAGCAGTTACAGGGGGGACACCGGGGAGCTGTTTTTT; CDR3 protein: CASSYRGDTGELFF
V gene: TRBV20-1; J gene: TRBJ1-1; D gene: TRBD1; clone size: -; CDR3 DNA: TGCAGTGCTCTAAGGGACAGCGAGATTATGGTTCAGGGAGCTTTCTTT; CDR3 protein: CSALRDSEIMVQGAFF
V gene: TRBV6-4; J gene: TRBJ2-4; D gene: -; clone size: -; CDR3 DNA: TGTGCCAGCAGTGAGGGGGCCTTAGGCATTCAGTACTTC; CDR3 protein: CASSEGALGIQYF
V gene: TRBV2; J gene: TRBJ1-1; D gene: -; clone size: -; CDR3 DNA: TGTGCCAGCAGTGAAGTTAAGGGATTTTTTGCTGAAGCTTTCTTT; CDR3 protein: CASSEVKGFFAEAFF
V gene: TRBV3-1; J gene: TRBJ1-2; D gene: TRBD1; clone size: -; CDR3 DNA: TGTGCCAGCAGTCGGACAGGGGACGGCTACACCTTC; CDR3 protein: CASSRTGDGYTF
V gene: TRBV5-1; J gene: TRBJ2-3; D gene: -; clone size: -; CDR3 DNA: TGCGCCAGCAGCTTGATGAGGGCAGATACGCAGTATTTT; CDR3 protein: CASSLMRADTQYF
V gene: TRBV6-5; J gene: TRBJ2-1; D gene: -; clone size: -; CDR3 DNA: TGTGCCAGCAGTCGCGACGGGAATTCCTACAATGAGCAGTTCTTC; CDR3 protein: CASSRDGNSYNEQFF
V gene: TRBV5-1; J gene: TRBJ2-3; D gene: -; clone size: -; CDR3 DNA: TGCGCCAGCAGCTTGGGGGAAGTTAGCACAGATACGCAGTATTTT; CDR3 protein: CASSLGEVSTDTQYF
V gene: TRBV15; J gene: TRBJ1-5; D gene: -; clone size: many; CDR3 DNA: TGTGCCACCAGCAGAGATCTTACATACGATCAGCCCCAGCATTTT; CDR3 protein: CATSRDLTYDQPQHF
V gene: TRBV29-1; J gene: TRBJ1-1; D gene: TRBD1; clone size: few; CDR3 DNA: TGCAGCGTTGAAAGGGCAGGGGGCACTGAAGCTTTCTTT; CDR3 protein: CSVERAGGTEAFF
V gene: TRBV5-5; J gene: TRBJ2-1; D gene: -; clone size: few; CDR3 DNA: TGTGCCAGCAGCCAAGGACAGACTTACAATGAGCAGTTCTTC; CDR3 protein: CASSQGQTYNEQFF
V gene: TRBV12-3/TRBV12-4; J gene: TRBJ1-1; D gene: -; clone size: few; CDR3 DNA: TGTGCCAGCAGTTTTTGGCAGACCATGAACACTGAAGCTTTCTTT; CDR3 protein: CASSFWQTMNTEAFF
V gene: TRBV19; J gene: TRBJ2-6; D gene: -; clone size: -; CDR3 DNA: TGTGCCAGTAGTACCCGCGCCCCGTTTGGAAACTCTGGGGCCAACGTCCTGACTTTC; CDR3 protein: CASSTRAPFGNSGANVLTF
V gene: TRBV11-3; J gene: TRBJ2-6; D gene: -; clone size: -; CDR3 DNA: TGTGCCAGCAGCTTAGAGTCTGGGGCCAACGTCCTGACTTTC; CDR3 protein: CASSLESGANVLTF
V gene: TRBV20-1; J gene: TRBJ1-2; D gene: TRBD1; clone size: -; CDR3 DNA: TGCAGTGCTAGAGATGAGGTGGGACAGGGTGGCTACACCTTC; CDR3 protein: CSARDEVGQGGYTF
V gene: TRBV12-3/TRBV12-4; J gene: TRBJ2-3; D gene: -; clone size: -; CDR3 DNA: TGTGCCAGCAGTTTATTGGGGACCTTACCCACAGATACGCAGTATTTT; CDR3 protein: CASSLLGTLPTDTQYF
V gene: TRBV20-1; J gene: TRBJ1-4; D gene: TRBD1; clone size: -; CDR3 DNA: TGCAGTGCCCAGGGACAGCCCGGTAATGAAAAACTGTTTTTT; CDR3 protein: CSAQGQPGNEKLFF
V gene: TRBV6-6; J gene: TRBJ2-7; D gene: -; clone size: -; CDR3 DNA: TGTGCCCACGGGCGGAACTACGAGCAGTACTTC; CDR3 protein: CAHGRNYEQYF
V gene: TRBV20-1; J gene: TRBJ1-5; D gene: -; clone size: -; CDR3 DNA: TGCAGTGCCGGTTACCCGGGAAACAATCAGCCCCAGCATTTT; CDR3 protein: CSAGYPGNNQPQHF
V gene: TRBV5-6; J gene: TRBJ2-1; D gene: -; clone size: -; CDR3 DNA: TGTGCCAGCAGCTCCCCCGGGACTCACTCCCGCTCCTACAATGAGCAGTTCTTC; CDR3 protein: CASSSPGTHSRSYNEQFF
V gene: TRBV5-1; J gene: TRBJ2-1; D gene: TRBD2; clone size: few; CDR3 DNA: TGCGCCAGCAGCTTCACTAGCGGGGGAGGGCTCTCCTACAATGAGCAGTTCTTC; CDR3 protein: CASSFTSGGGLSYNEQFF
V gene: TRBV10-3; J gene: TRBJ2-3; D gene: TRBD2; clone size: -; CDR3 DNA: TGTGCCACCGGACTAGCCAGCACAGATACGCAGTATTTT; CDR3 protein: CATGLASTDTQYF
V gene: TRBV27; J gene: TRBJ1-5; D gene: -; clone size: -; CDR3 DNA: TGTGCCAGCAGACCCATCGGGATGAGCAATCAGCCCCAGCATTTT; CDR3 protein: CASRPIGMSNQPQHF
V gene: TRBV7-2; J gene: TRBJ2-3; D gene: -; clone size: -; CDR3 DNA: TGTGCCAGCAGCTTAGCGTCAGCGGAGCGGGATACGCAGTATTTT; CDR3 protein: CASSLASAERDTQYF
V gene: TRBV7-2; J gene: TRBJ1-2; D gene: TRBD1; clone size: -; CDR3 DNA: TGTGCCAGCAGCTTAGATCCCGGCGCAGGGGGATATGGCTACACCTTC; CDR3 protein: CASSLDPGAGGYGYTF
V gene: TRBV6-5; J gene: TRBJ1-1; D gene: -; clone size: few; CDR3 DNA: TGTGCCAGCATAAGCATGAACACTGAAGCTTTCTTT; CDR3 protein: CASISMNTEAFF
V gene: TRBV20-1; J gene: TRBJ2-7; D gene: -; clone size: -; CDR3 DNA: TGCAGTGCTAGAAACAATTCCGAGCAGTACTTC; CDR3 protein: CSARNNSEQYF
V gene: TRBV9; J gene: TRBJ1-2; D gene: -; clone size: few; CDR3 DNA: TGTGCCAGCAGCGTAGCTACGAGGACAGTGGAGGGCTACACCTTC; CDR3 protein: CASSVATRTVEGYTF
V gene: TRBV6-2/TRBV6-3; J gene: TRBJ2-7; D gene: -; clone size: few; CDR3 DNA: TGTGCCAGTGGGTACGAGCAGTACTTC; CDR3 protein: CASGYEQYF
V gene: TRBV20-1; J gene: TRBJ2-7; D gene: TRBD1; clone size: -; CDR3 DNA: TGCAGTGCTAGTCAACAGGGGGCTCGATACGAGCAGTACTTC; CDR3 protein: CSASQQGARYEQYF
V gene: TRBV6-6; J gene: TRBJ2-5; D gene: -; clone size: -; CDR3 DNA: TGTGCCAGCAGTTACCCACCGCCCAGGGAGACCCAGTACTTC; CDR3 protein: CASSYPPPRETQYF
V gene: TRBV12-3/TRBV12-4; J gene: TRBJ2-3; D gene: TRBD2; clone size: few; CDR3 DNA: TGTGCCAGCAGTTTAAATCTAGCGGGAGGCTCTAGCACAGATACGCAGTATTTT; CDR3 protein: CASSLNLAGGSSTDTQYF
V gene: TRBV20-1; J gene: TRBJ2-7; D gene: -; clone size: few; CDR3 DNA: TGCAGTGCGTTTTTCCCGCTTCCTGACGAGCAGTACTTC; CDR3 protein: CSAFFPLPDEQYF
V gene: TRBV7-2; J gene: TRBJ1-2; D gene: -; clone size: -; CDR3 DNA: TGTGCCAGCAGCTTCGGGCCAGATAACTATGGCTACACCTTC; CDR3 protein: CASSFGPDNYGYTF
V gene: TRBV29-1; J gene: TRBJ2-7; D gene: TRBD1; clone size: few; CDR3 DNA: TGCAGCGTCTTGGGACAGTCGGACTACGAGCAGTACTTC; CDR3 protein: CSVLGQSDYEQYF
V gene: TRBV28; J gene: TRBJ1-3; D gene: -; clone size: few; CDR3 DNA: TGTGCCAGCAGTTACGCAGGGTATCACGGAAACACCATATATTTT; CDR3 protein: CASSYAGYHGNTIYF
V gene: TRBV4-1; J gene: TRBJ2-7; D gene: -; clone size: once; CDR3 DNA: TGCGCCAGCAGCCAAACAGGCCTCTACGAGCAGTACTTC; CDR3 protein: CASSQTGLYEQYF
V gene: TRBV5-6; J gene: TRBJ2-5; D gene: -; clone size: -; CDR3 DNA: TGTGCCAGCAGCTTGCCGCCACTACAAGAGACCCAGTACTTC; CDR3 protein: CASSLPPLQETQYF